This T cell receptor beta chain was identified in a study of T cell responses to AZD1222 COVID-19 vaccine. Study context: Second doses at about 4 or about 12 weeks were pooled.

Study findings and constraints: Clonal diversity may have been underestimated in mostly white British donors.

The data were produced by immunoSEQ multiplex PCR, yet TCRdb's version contains in-frame clones alone and is incomplete. Of over 85,000 clones in the sample, around 86% were seen once. From germline, CDR1 is MNHEY and CDR2 SVGAGI. This CDR3 is 15 amino acids long. V was cut by 5 bases and J by 4 bases, with 17 bases left in between. Concerning this clone: Its antigen is unidentified.

The specimen comprised peripheral blood, sampled on day 0 of AZD1222 vaccination. The receptor comes from an adult in good health. The J gene is TRBJ1-1, the V gene TRBV6-5; no clear D gene. The CDR3 region has the DNA TGTGCCAGCAGTCGGAAAATGTGGGCCGGCACTGAAGCTTTCTTT. It encodes CASSRKMWAGTEAFF.